The present T cell receptor beta chain was sequenced within a study of Ad26.COV2.S vaccination and SARS-CoV-2 variants. This CDR3 region has 17 residues. The germline V and J ends were trimmed by 4 bases and 7 bases, with 21 bases remaining between them. Germline lookup yields CDR1 SGDLS and CDR2 YYNGEE. Comments on this clone: Its antigen is unidentified.

Notes on the study in general: Analyses that measured TCR breadth and depth may have underestimated total T cell responses. It was vaccine recipients, not placebo recipients, who had the higher spike-specific TCR breadth.

Sample treatment: roughly 19 received Ad26.COV2.S at low or high dose, single or two shots; about 5 received placebo; per-sample allocation not given. The samples date from day 63 after the first vaccine or placebo injection. Assay: immunoSEQ multiplex PCR; the TCRdb copy retains only in-frame clones and omits some. The table lists roughly 400,000 clones, about 91% of them singletons. The chain couples TRBV9 to TRBJ1-6, with D maybe TRBD1 (6 bases). The clonotype originates from a person between 18 and 59 years old who received the Ad26.COV2.S COVID-19 vaccine or a placebo. The sequencing used peripheral blood, collected in a trial of Ad26.COV2.S vaccine versus placebo. The CDR3: CASSSHGGQDPNSPLHF. Written as DNA, the CDR3 is TGTGCCAGCAGCTCCCATGGGGGGCAGGACCCCAATTCACCCCTCCACTTT.